Below, one T cell receptor (beta chain) is given with its context. This record belongs to a study of shared clonotypes between healthy human individuals. Here immunoSEQ multiplex PCR was the method, and the copy in TCRdb shows in-frame clones only, minus some. The repertoire holds about 2.2 million clones, 85% to 95% seen once, with around 1.7% in the top ten. CD45RO negativity and positive selection for CCR7 defined naive CD8 cells, a population that excluded terminally differentiated effector memory CD45RA+ cells. The CDR3 is made up of 15 amino acids. CDR1 and CDR2 from the germline V gene are SQVTM and ANQGSEA. The V and J ends lost 4 bases and 0 bases, in that order; junction bases with no gene match: 6.

This clonotype was obtained from a man between 18 and 35 years old in good health. Some clones in this sample may be carry-over from other donors' samples. The material sequenced was naive CD8+ T cells from PBMCs. This chain links TRBV29-1 with TRBJ2-7; 10 nucleotides agree with TRBD1. In DNA form, the CDR3 reads TGCAGCGTTGGGGGACAGGGGACCGGCTCCTACGAGCAGTACTTC. It encodes CSVGGQGTGSYEQYF.